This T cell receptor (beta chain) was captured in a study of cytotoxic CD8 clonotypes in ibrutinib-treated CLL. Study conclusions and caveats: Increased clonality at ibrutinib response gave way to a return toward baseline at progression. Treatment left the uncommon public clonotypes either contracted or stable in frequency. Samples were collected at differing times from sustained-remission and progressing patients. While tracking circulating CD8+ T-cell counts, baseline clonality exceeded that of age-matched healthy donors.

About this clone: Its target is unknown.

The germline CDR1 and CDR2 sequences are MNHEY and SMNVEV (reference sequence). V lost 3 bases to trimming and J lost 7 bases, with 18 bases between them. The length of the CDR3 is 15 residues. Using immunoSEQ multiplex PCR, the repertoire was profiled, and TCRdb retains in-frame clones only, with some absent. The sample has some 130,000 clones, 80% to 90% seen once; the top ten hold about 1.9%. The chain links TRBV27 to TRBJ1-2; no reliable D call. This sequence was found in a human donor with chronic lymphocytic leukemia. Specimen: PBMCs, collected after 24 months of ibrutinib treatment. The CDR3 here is CASSFTEGFRGGYTF. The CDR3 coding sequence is TGTGCCAGCAGTTTTACAGAGGGCTTTCGCGGTGGCTACACCTTC.